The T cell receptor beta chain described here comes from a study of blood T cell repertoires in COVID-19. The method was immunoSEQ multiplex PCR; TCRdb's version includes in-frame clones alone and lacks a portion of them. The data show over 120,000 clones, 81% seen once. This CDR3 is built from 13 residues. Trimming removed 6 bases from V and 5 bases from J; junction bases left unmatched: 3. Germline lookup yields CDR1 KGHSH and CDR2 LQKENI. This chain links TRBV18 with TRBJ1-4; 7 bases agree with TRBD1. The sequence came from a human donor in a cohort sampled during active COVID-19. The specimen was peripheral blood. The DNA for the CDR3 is TGTGCCAGCTCGGGACAGCAAAATGAAAAACTGTTTTTT. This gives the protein CASSGQQNEKLFF.